These T cell receptor beta chains were read from a single sample in a study of vaccination and CD4 T cells after COVID-19. For these receptors, no antigen is known. TCRdb recomputed calls from the PCR reads with MiXCR, one row per CDR3 protein. Of more than 20,000 distinct CDR3 sequences listed, 40% to 45% were seen once; the top ten hold over 4%. Source: CD4+ T cells from blood, cultured in vitro, taken about 7 months after SARS-CoV-2 vaccination. Source of these receptors: a human donor who had recovered from COVID-19. CDR3s include the opening cysteine and the closing phenylalanine or tryptophan. The D gene is left open where the match is weak. Rows give clone size only sometimes, using once, few, many, or a class for an expanded clone.

clone_size: few
v_call: TRBV7-9
j_call: TRBJ2-3
d_call: .
cdr3_aa: CASSPHSTDTQYF
cdr3_nt: TGTGCCAGCAGCCCGCACAGCACAGATACGCAGTATTTT

clone_size: .
v_call: TRBV28
j_call: TRBJ1-1
d_call: .
cdr3_aa: CASSLARGTEAFF
cdr3_nt: TGTGCCAGCAGTTTGGCCAGGGGAACTGAAGCTTTCTTT

clone_size: .
v_call: TRBV6-1
j_call: TRBJ1-2
d_call: TRBD1
cdr3_aa: CASSSGGQVNYGYTF
cdr3_nt: TGTGCCAGCAGCTCAGGGGGACAGGTCAACTATGGCTACACCTTC

clone_size: .
v_call: TRBV6-5
j_call: TRBJ2-7
d_call: .
cdr3_aa: CASSYRAIAEQYF
cdr3_nt: TGTGCCAGCAGTTACAGGGCCATAGCCGAGCAGTACTTC

clone_size: .
v_call: TRBV7-9
j_call: TRBJ2-1
d_call: TRBD2
cdr3_aa: CACTSGSHSYNEQFF
cdr3_nt: TGTGCCTGCACTAGCGGGAGCCACTCCTACAATGAGCAGTTCTTC

clone_size: .
v_call: TRBV6-1
j_call: TRBJ1-1
d_call: TRBD1
cdr3_aa: CASSEGQGAPMNTEAFF
cdr3_nt: TGTGCCAGCAGTGAGGGACAGGGGGCACCCATGAACACTGAAGCTTTCTTT

clone_size: .
v_call: TRBV6-1
j_call: TRBJ2-5
d_call: .
cdr3_aa: CASSEGSGPQETQYF
cdr3_nt: TGTGCCAGCAGTGAAGGAAGCGGGCCCCAAGAGACCCAGTACTTC

clone_size: few
v_call: TRBV20-1
j_call: TRBJ2-1
d_call: TRBD2
cdr3_aa: CSARGLAGINEQFF
cdr3_nt: TGCAGTGCCCGGGGACTAGCGGGGATAAATGAGCAGTTCTTC

clone_size: .
v_call: TRBV4-2
j_call: TRBJ2-7
d_call: TRBD2
cdr3_aa: CASSQDRLAGVYEQYF
cdr3_nt: TGTGCCAGCAGCCAAGATCGGCTAGCGGGAGTCTACGAGCAGTACTTC

clone_size: few
v_call: TRBV7-2
j_call: TRBJ2-3
d_call: TRBD2
cdr3_aa: CASSSWGTRDTQYF
cdr3_nt: TGTGCCAGCAGCTCTTGGGGGACTAGAGATACGCAGTATTTT

clone_size: .
v_call: TRBV15
j_call: TRBJ1-4
d_call: .
cdr3_aa: CATSPSTNEKLFF
cdr3_nt: TGTGCCACCAGCCCTTCAACTAATGAAAAACTGTTTTTT

clone_size: few
v_call: TRBV7-8
j_call: TRBJ2-1
d_call: .
cdr3_aa: CASSLDQGGDEQFF
cdr3_nt: TGTGCCAGCAGCTTAGACCAGGGGGGAGATGAGCAGTTCTTC

clone_size: .
v_call: TRBV7-6
j_call: TRBJ2-5
d_call: TRBD1
cdr3_aa: CASSSTGKETQYF
cdr3_nt: TGTGCCAGCAGCTCGACAGGGAAAGAGACCCAGTACTTC

clone_size: few
v_call: TRBV10-3
j_call: TRBJ2-1
d_call: TRBD1
cdr3_aa: CAISGGTGEGEQFF
cdr3_nt: TGTGCCATCAGTGGGGGAACAGGGGAAGGGGAGCAGTTCTTC

clone_size: .
v_call: TRBV24-1
j_call: TRBJ1-5
d_call: TRBD1
cdr3_aa: CATSVGQGAYGNQPQHF
cdr3_nt: TGTGCCACCAGTGTTGGACAGGGGGCTTATGGCAATCAGCCCCAGCATTTT

clone_size: .
v_call: TRBV29-1
j_call: TRBJ1-1
d_call: .
cdr3_aa: CSAKRAEAFF
cdr3_nt: TGCAGCGCAAAGAGGGCTGAAGCTTTCTTT

clone_size: once
v_call: TRBV28
j_call: TRBJ1-5
d_call: .
cdr3_aa: CASSSPPQYQPQHF
cdr3_nt: TGTGCCAGCAGTTCCCCCCCGCAGTATCAGCCCCAGCATTTT

clone_size: .
v_call: TRBV4-1
j_call: TRBJ2-7
d_call: TRBD2
cdr3_aa: CASSQDPSLEGGPKEQYF
cdr3_nt: TGCGCCAGCAGCCAAGATCCTTCGCTGGAGGGAGGGCCGAAAGAGCAGTACTTC

clone_size: few
v_call: TRBV20-1
j_call: TRBJ2-7
d_call: .
cdr3_aa: CSARGGRYEQYF
cdr3_nt: TGCAGTGCTAGAGGGGGTCGATACGAGCAGTACTTC

clone_size: few
v_call: TRBV7-2
j_call: TRBJ2-7
d_call: .
cdr3_aa: CASSAGADEQYF
cdr3_nt: TGTGCCAGCAGCGCCGGAGCCGACGAGCAGTACTTC

clone_size: once
v_call: TRBV20-1
j_call: TRBJ2-5
d_call: .
cdr3_aa: CSATPTGDQETQYF
cdr3_nt: TGCAGTGCCACACCGACAGGTGACCAAGAGACCCAGTACTTC

clone_size: .
v_call: TRBV27
j_call: TRBJ2-5
d_call: TRBD2
cdr3_aa: CASSFTRASGSSRETQYF
cdr3_nt: TGTGCCAGCAGTTTCACCCGGGCTAGCGGGAGCTCTAGGGAGACCCAGTACTTC

clone_size: medium-sized
v_call: TRBV20-1
j_call: TRBJ1-5
d_call: TRBD1
cdr3_aa: CSANSGTGIQPQHF
cdr3_nt: TGCAGTGCAAACTCCGGGACAGGGATTCAGCCCCAGCATTTT

clone_size: .
v_call: TRBV19
j_call: TRBJ2-7
d_call: .
cdr3_aa: CASSMRLDRRGEQYF
cdr3_nt: TGTGCCAGTAGTATGAGACTAGATCGACGGGGCGAGCAGTACTTC

clone_size: few
v_call: TRBV28
j_call: TRBJ2-7
d_call: .
cdr3_aa: CASSFVLDDYEQYF
cdr3_nt: TGTGCCAGCAGTTTCGTACTGGATGACTACGAGCAGTACTTC

clone_size: .
v_call: TRBV20-1
j_call: TRBJ2-7
d_call: .
cdr3_aa: CSARGGGFWGRSSYEQYF
cdr3_nt: TGCAGTGCTAGAGGAGGAGGGTTCTGGGGGCGTTCATCCTACGAGCAGTACTTC

clone_size: .
v_call: TRBV7-9
j_call: TRBJ2-3
d_call: .
cdr3_aa: CASSSGGGPSTDTQYF
cdr3_nt: TGTGCCAGCAGCTCGGGCGGGGGCCCCAGCACAGATACGCAGTATTTT

clone_size: .
v_call: TRBV28
j_call: TRBJ1-1
d_call: .
cdr3_aa: CASSSTPMNTEAFF
cdr3_nt: TGTGCCAGCAGTTCCACACCGATGAACACTGAAGCTTTCTTT

clone_size: few
v_call: TRBV27
j_call: TRBJ1-6
d_call: .
cdr3_aa: CASSQWGAFYSPLHF
cdr3_nt: TGTGCCAGCAGCCAGTGGGGGGCATTTTATTCACCCCTCCACTTT

clone_size: few
v_call: TRBV20-1
j_call: TRBJ2-3
d_call: .
cdr3_aa: CSARRRADTQYF
cdr3_nt: TGCAGTGCTAGAAGGAGGGCAGATACGCAGTATTTT

clone_size: .
v_call: TRBV20-1
j_call: TRBJ2-1
d_call: .
cdr3_aa: CSARELDSNGSEQFF
cdr3_nt: TGCAGTGCTAGAGAATTGGACTCAAATGGTAGTGAGCAGTTCTTC

clone_size: .
v_call: TRBV20-1
j_call: TRBJ2-2
d_call: .
cdr3_aa: CSARDPLAGELFF
cdr3_nt: TGCAGTGCTAGGGACCCCCTCGCCGGGGAGCTGTTTTTT

clone_size: few
v_call: TRBV6-5
j_call: TRBJ2-3
d_call: TRBD2
cdr3_aa: CASSYSSGRGDTQYF
cdr3_nt: TGTGCCAGCAGTTACTCGAGCGGGAGGGGTGATACGCAGTATTTT

clone_size: once
v_call: TRBV6-1
j_call: TRBJ2-7
d_call: .
cdr3_aa: CASGIIQSAYEQYF
cdr3_nt: TGTGCCAGCGGGATAATACAATCCGCGTACGAGCAGTACTTC

clone_size: few
v_call: TRBV7-9
j_call: TRBJ2-5
d_call: .
cdr3_aa: CASSLVLVPLETQYF
cdr3_nt: TGTGCCAGCAGCTTAGTATTGGTCCCCCTGGAGACCCAGTACTTC

clone_size: few
v_call: TRBV15
j_call: TRBJ1-5
d_call: .
cdr3_aa: CATSRGGTAGGNQPQHF
cdr3_nt: TGTGCCACCAGCAGAGGTGGGACCGCGGGAGGCAATCAGCCCCAGCATTTT

clone_size: .
v_call: TRBV20-1
j_call: TRBJ2-1
d_call: .
cdr3_aa: CSAQADYYNEQFF
cdr3_nt: TGCAGTGCCCAAGCGGATTACTACAATGAGCAGTTCTTC

clone_size: few
v_call: TRBV20-1
j_call: TRBJ2-1
d_call: TRBD2
cdr3_aa: CSAIPGLESYNEQFF
cdr3_nt: TGCAGTGCGATTCCGGGACTAGAATCCTACAATGAGCAGTTCTTC

clone_size: .
v_call: TRBV25-1
j_call: TRBJ2-3
d_call: .
cdr3_aa: CASSGRGTTQYF
cdr3_nt: TGTGCCAGCAGTGGGCGCGGGACTACGCAGTATTTT

clone_size: few
v_call: TRBV15
j_call: TRBJ2-1
d_call: .
cdr3_aa: CATSRGSPDYNEQFF
cdr3_nt: TGTGCCACCAGCAGAGGCTCCCCCGATTACAATGAGCAGTTCTTC

clone_size: .
v_call: TRBV6-5
j_call: TRBJ2-5
d_call: TRBD2
cdr3_aa: CASSYSASGRDGETQYF
cdr3_nt: TGTGCCAGCAGTTACTCGGCTAGCGGGAGGGATGGGGAGACCCAGTACTTC

clone_size: .
v_call: TRBV7-3
j_call: TRBJ2-3
d_call: .
cdr3_aa: CASSFQPSDTQYF
cdr3_nt: TGTGCCAGCAGCTTCCAGCCATCGGATACGCAGTATTTT

clone_size: .
v_call: TRBV20-1
j_call: TRBJ2-1
d_call: TRBD2
cdr3_aa: CSADRTSGKGEQFF
cdr3_nt: TGCAGTGCTGATCGGACTAGCGGGAAAGGTGAGCAGTTCTTC

clone_size: once
v_call: TRBV7-9
j_call: TRBJ1-2
d_call: TRBD1
cdr3_aa: CASSLGQGANYGYTF
cdr3_nt: TGTGCCAGCAGCTTGGGACAGGGGGCAAACTATGGCTACACCTTC

clone_size: .
v_call: TRBV20-1
j_call: TRBJ2-7
d_call: .
cdr3_aa: CSDATLYEQYF
cdr3_nt: TGCAGTGACGCCACACTCTACGAGCAGTACTTC

clone_size: .
v_call: TRBV7-8
j_call: TRBJ2-7
d_call: .
cdr3_aa: CASSLVGVYEQYF
cdr3_nt: TGTGCCAGCAGCTTAGTAGGGGTCTACGAGCAGTACTTC

clone_size: .
v_call: TRBV20-1
j_call: TRBJ2-5
d_call: .
cdr3_aa: CSASSSFGQEETQYF
cdr3_nt: TGCAGTGCTAGTTCCAGTTTTGGCCAAGAGGAGACCCAGTACTTC

clone_size: .
v_call: TRBV6-5
j_call: TRBJ2-5
d_call: TRBD2
cdr3_aa: CASSYSPGLAGGSETQYF
cdr3_nt: TGTGCCAGCAGTTACTCCCCGGGACTAGCGGGAGGTTCAGAGACCCAGTACTTC

clone_size: .
v_call: TRBV5-6
j_call: TRBJ1-6
d_call: .
cdr3_aa: CASSRVGQSSYNSPLHF
cdr3_nt: TGTGCCAGCAGCCGAGTTGGACAGAGCTCCTATAATTCACCCCTCCACTTT

clone_size: .
v_call: TRBV27
j_call: TRBJ1-2
d_call: TRBD1
cdr3_aa: CASSLQDRGSYTF
cdr3_nt: TGTGCCAGCAGTTTACAGGACAGGGGTTCGTACACCTTC

clone_size: .
v_call: TRBV19
j_call: TRBJ2-7
d_call: .
cdr3_aa: CASSIVIGGSYEQYF
cdr3_nt: TGTGCCAGTAGTATAGTTATAGGGGGCTCCTACGAGCAGTACTTC

clone_size: few
v_call: TRBV7-3
j_call: TRBJ2-5
d_call: .
cdr3_aa: CASSLSRGETQYF
cdr3_nt: TGTGCCAGCAGCTTGTCCAGGGGCGAGACCCAGTACTTC

clone_size: .
v_call: TRBV6-5
j_call: TRBJ1-1
d_call: .
cdr3_aa: CASSSQKNTEAFF
cdr3_nt: TGTGCCAGCAGTTCTCAGAAGAACACTGAAGCTTTCTTT

clone_size: .
v_call: TRBV6-1
j_call: TRBJ1-2
d_call: TRBD1
cdr3_aa: CASSVRQGANYGYTF
cdr3_nt: TGTGCCAGCAGTGTGAGACAGGGGGCGAACTATGGCTACACCTTC

clone_size: few
v_call: TRBV15
j_call: TRBJ2-5
d_call: TRBD2
cdr3_aa: CATSRGLAGAGETQYF
cdr3_nt: TGTGCCACCAGCAGAGGGCTAGCGGGAGCAGGGGAGACCCAGTACTTC

clone_size: .
v_call: TRBV28
j_call: TRBJ2-7
d_call: TRBD2
cdr3_aa: CASTEAGVPNEQYF
cdr3_nt: TGTGCCAGCACCGAAGCGGGGGTCCCTAACGAGCAGTACTTC

clone_size: .
v_call: TRBV12-3/TRBV12-4
j_call: TRBJ2-7
d_call: TRBD2
cdr3_aa: CASSRGREGYEQYF
cdr3_nt: TGTGCCAGCTCTAGGGGGCGGGAGGGCTACGAGCAGTACTTC

clone_size: .
v_call: TRBV28
j_call: TRBJ2-5
d_call: .
cdr3_aa: CASSLTPRGETQYF
cdr3_nt: TGTGCCAGCAGTTTAACCCCGAGGGGGGAGACCCAGTACTTC

clone_size: .
v_call: TRBV6-2/TRBV6-3
j_call: TRBJ2-2
d_call: .
cdr3_aa: CASSYSWNTGELFF
cdr3_nt: TGTGCCAGCAGTTACTCGTGGAACACCGGGGAGCTGTTTTTT